Listed below are T cell receptor beta chains from one sample, sequenced in a study of regulatory T cells in long-lasting Graves disease. TCRdb passed the multiplex PCR reads through MiXCR, listing each CDR3 protein once. The sample lists hundreds of thousands of distinct CDR3 sequences; about 13% were seen once. These records were also assigned to another study, of T cells in Graves' hyperthyroidism and ophthalmopathy.

The source material was peripheral blood mononuclear cells (PBMCs), sampled at new diagnosis, from a patient treated with antithyroid drugs. The receptors come from a man aged 25-45 years with Graves disease. Each CDR3 is given with its conserved first and last residue.

TRBV6-9	CASSYFPGTNTGELFF
TRBV5-1	CASSLSAAGELFF
TRBV10-2	CASSESQDRVYF
TRBV10-3	CAISESAGAASEQFF
TRBV4-1	CASSQGRGQGNEQFF
TRBV7-2	CASSLRRFTDTQYF
TRBV19	CASIRGQGWTEAFF
TRBV25-1	CASSERRARLTDTQYF
TRBV18	CASSPPMGYEQYF
TRBV7-9	CASSLGIRTGLYNEQFF
TRBV27	CASSLGNRGRYEQYF
TRBV27	CASSLSIGLAGNEQFF
TRBV13	CASRGGSGGGEQYF
TRBV10-3	CAISEGLAGGYEQYF
TRBV12-3/TRBV12-4	CASGDRESYEQYF
TRBV12-3/TRBV12-4	CASSSSGGSETQYF
TRBV6-4	CASSYLPGQASGANVLTF
TRBV28	CASRSGQTYEQYF
TRBV25-1	CASSEDPYGYTF
TRBV12-3/TRBV12-4	CASSLTLAENEQYF
TRBV20-1	CSASPSGTYNEQFF
TRBV7-9	CASSKFTGEFSYEQYF
TRBV9	CASSEDGGRQKLFF
TRBV20-1	CSASPGSGSYEQYF
TRBV24-1	CATSEGDITDTQYF
TRBV11-2	CASSLMQEWDTQYF
TRBV20-1	CSATRAEQNNEQFF
TRBV18	CASSPSDSRVNEQFF
TRBV6-2/TRBV6-3	CASSFGVLATQYF
TRBV29-1	CSAGDREQYF
TRBV27	CASSLLAAGANVLTF
TRBV6-1	CASSSLGGIKYGYTF
TRBV6-1	CAGEDGNTGELFF
TRBV12-3/TRBV12-4	CASSQDSGERETQYF
TRBV12-3/TRBV12-4	CASRPTASYEQYF
TRBV6-5	CASSYLGQFGYTF
TRBV9	CASSPTRGGRVYEQYF
TRBV6-5	CASSYSKGQPNTGELFF
TRBV20-1	CSAEGNIQYF
TRBV10-1	CASSEWDQPQHF
TRBV12-3/TRBV12-4	CASSPRPGTSGRAGYNEQFF
TRBV20-1	CSASLGDFSYEQYF
TRBV19	CASSTTRGQETQYF
TRBV11-3	CASRGSGTYNEQFF
TRBV5-1	CASSRGDHTEAFF
TRBV11-2	CASSPLAGFQETQYF
TRBV20-1	CSARGGLGPGGGSYNEQFF
TRBV12-3/TRBV12-4	CASSNYGETQYF
TRBV12-3/TRBV12-4	CASSSGSTYNEQFF
TRBV27	CASSFWRREKGNEQFF
TRBV20-1	CSAHAGNTEAFF
TRBV29-1	CSLPDRSTDTQYF
TRBV20-1	CSARTGGYEQYF
TRBV5-1	CASSPMVSETQYF
TRBV6-6	CASSYSEGGQGKIQREGRNEQFF